The 32 T cell receptor beta chains presented below share a single source sample, sequenced in a study of shared clonotypes between healthy human individuals. The assay was immunoSEQ multiplex PCR, and TCRdb's table has in-frame clones only and misses some. The data show about 1 million clones, with approximately 76% seen just once and roughly 1.4% held by the top ten. Material for sequencing was memory CD4+ T cells sorted from blood. Subset indicated: CD45RA-negative fraction. These receptors were collected from a young man in good health.

The chain links TRBV6-1 to TRBJ2-5; 7 bases are shared with TRBD2. The CDR3 contains 13 residues. The V and J ends lost 4 bases and 5 bases, in that order; junction bases with no gene match: 4. Germline V gene lookup returns CDR1 MNHNS and CDR2 SASEGT. The CDR3: CASSGAGVETQYF. In DNA form, the CDR3 reads TGTGCCAGCAGTGGGGCGGGAGTGGAGACCCAGTACTTC.

V usage is TRBV18 and J usage is TRBJ2-2; TRBD2 matches 7 bases. The CDR3 is 17 residues long. The J segment lost 6 bases and the V segment lost 5 bases, leaving 15 bases of the junction unmatched. Germline CDR1 and CDR2: KGHSH and LQKENI. DNA for the CDR3: TGTGCCAGCTCAATATCTAGCGGTACCAGTAATGCCGGGGAGCTGTTTTTT. It encodes CASSISSGTSNAGELFF.

The chain couples TRBV5-1 to TRBJ2-7; TRBD1 or TRBD2 may be the D gene (5 bases each). The CDR3 has 13 residues. Trimming stripped 7 bases from V and 6 bases from J, with 17 bases between. The V gene's germline CDR1 is SGHRS and CDR2 YFSETQ. The CDR3 is CASGEGFPGEQYF. The CDR3 DNA follows: TGCGCCAGCGGTGAGGGGTTTCCGGGCGAGCAGTACTTC.

The genes are TRBV7-2 and TRBJ2-7; D not resolved. Germline V lookup: CDR1 SGHTA, CDR2 FQGNSA. V shed 1 base and J shed 2 bases, with 12 bases lying between them. The CDR3 loop spans 15 amino acids. The CDR3 bases are TGTGCCAGCAGCTTAGGGAGATCCAGAACCTACGAGCAGTACTTC. Translation: CASSLGRSRTYEQYF.

The chain links TRBV9 to TRBJ2-1; D remains unclear. This CDR3 has 14 residues. CDR1 and CDR2 (germline): SGDLS, YYNGEE. Trimming shortened V by 0 bases and J by 7 bases, and 11 bases separated the two germline ends. The CDR3 region has the DNA TGTGCCAGCAGCGTAGAGGGCCTGAAGAATGAGCAGTTCTTC. Translation: CASSVEGLKNEQFF.

The chain is built from TRBV5-1 and TRBJ2-2, with 10 bases lining up with TRBD2. CDR1 is SGHRS, CDR2 YFSETQ, per germline. The V gene end was trimmed by 4 bases and the J gene end by 6 bases; junction bases not matched to a gene: 9. This CDR3 has 16 residues. The CDR3 bases are TGCGCCAGCAGCACTTACCTAGCGGGAGTATCCGGGGAGCTGTTTTTT. Translation gives CASSTYLAGVSGELFF.

This clone occurred a few times. The V gene is TRBV6-1, the J gene TRBJ2-7; D tentatively fits TRBD1 or TRBD2 (6 bases each). Trimming left V 6 bases short and J 1 base short, with 16 bases between. This CDR3 comprises 15 residues. Per germline, CDR1 MNHNS and CDR2 SASEGT. In DNA form, the CDR3 reads TGTGCCAGCAGCCACGCCCCGGGGGCATCCTACGAGCAGTACTTC. It is translated as CASSHAPGASYEQYF.

The chain links TRBV12-5 to TRBJ2-6; D may be TRBD1 (6 bases). V was pared by 1 base and J by 0 bases, with 10 bases between. The CDR3 covers 17 residues. Germline V gene lookup returns CDR1 LGHNT and CDR2 FRNRAP. As DNA, the CDR3 is TGTGCTAGTGGTTTGGCGGACAGACGCTCTGGGGCCAACGTCCTGACTTTC. The encoded protein is CASGLADRRSGANVLTF.

A single count supports this clone. The CDR3 loop reads CASSPLADATQYF. The CDR3 DNA is TGTGCCAGCAGTCCATTAGCGGACGCCACGCAGTATTTT. V and J are TRBV28 and TRBJ2-3, with a tentative D call TRBD2 (6 bases). The V end lost 5 bases, the J end lost 9 bases, and 15 bases lay between the germline ends. The CDR3 totals 13 residues. Germline CDR1 is MDHEN and CDR2 is SYDVKM.

J is TRBJ2-3 and V is TRBV9; 8 nucleotides match TRBD2. The CDR3 runs to 16 residues. V gave up 3 bases and J gave up 5 bases; unmatched junction bases: 11. CDR1 and CDR2 from the germline V gene are SGDLS and YYNGEE. The CDR3 loop is CASSEGLVGGKDTQYF. CDR3 DNA sequence: TGTGCCAGCAGCGAGGGACTAGTGGGAGGAAAAGATACGCAGTATTTT.

The chain recombines TRBV4-3 with TRBJ2-7; 10 bases are shared with TRBD2. J lost 3 bases, V lost 1 base, and 9 bases had no gene match. CDR1 is LGHNA and CDR2 is YSLEER in the germline V gene. This CDR3 is built from 17 residues. The CDR3, as DNA: TGCGCCAGCAGCCAAGGGCCCCTAGCGGGGGTGGGCTACGAGCAGTACTTC. It yields the protein CASSQGPLAGVGYEQYF.

Regarding this clone: This likely came from a read error, as a far larger clone is one base away. The same CDR3 arises from other DNA sequences in this sample as well. CDR3 nucleotides: TGTGCCAGCAGTACAGGAAACACCATATATTTT. It translates to CASSTGNTIYF. V and J are TRBV6-5 and TRBJ1-3; no clear D gene. V gave up 5 bases and J gave up 4 bases, with 3 bases separating them. The CDR3 sequence is 11 residues long. Per the germline V gene, CDR1 is MNHEY and CDR2 is SVGAGI.

This clone was counted a few times. V and J are TRBV2 and TRBJ1-2, with a tentative D call TRBD1 (6 bases). CDR1 and CDR2 from the germline V gene are SNHLY and FYNNEI. The CDR3 is 15 amino acids. Trimming left V 4 bases short and J 6 bases short, with 18 bases between. CDR3 residues: CASSAQQGGRDGYTF. The CDR3 DNA sequence: TGTGCCAGCAGTGCCCAACAGGGAGGGCGGGATGGCTACACCTTC.

This sequence joins TRBV7-7 and TRBJ2-5; 8 bases are a match to TRBD2. The CDR3 consists of 13 residues. CDR1 is SSHAT, CDR2 FNYEAQ, per germline (reference sequence). The chain's CDR3 is CASGDEQGWTQYF. The DNA for the CDR3 is TGTGCTAGCGGGGATGAGCAGGGTTGGACCCAGTACTTC.

The chain couples TRBV30 to TRBJ1-2, with 8 nucleotides matching TRBD1. The V and J ends lost 8 bases and 6 bases, in that order; junction bases with no gene match: 11. The CDR3 is 13 residues long. Germline CDR1 GTSNPN, CDR2 SVGIG (reference sequence). CDR3 protein: CAVHRDRPNGYTF. CDR3 in DNA: TGTGCCGTACACCGGGACAGGCCAAATGGCTACACCTTC.

This chain's CDR3 is CASSPPGQTVSTDTQYF. In DNA, the CDR3 is TGTGCCAGCTCACCTCCGGGACAGACGGTGAGCACAGATACGCAGTATTTT. J is TRBJ2-3 and V is TRBV18, with 7 positions matching TRBD1. The CDR3 has 17 amino acids. Per the germline V gene, CDR1 is KGHSH and CDR2 is LQKENI. After removal of 3 bases from V and 0 bases from J, the junction contained 9 bases not matched to a gene.

This clone was counted ten times or more. The chain combines TRBV28 with TRBJ2-1; D is ambiguous. Germline-derived CDR1 and CDR2 are MDHEN and SYDVKM. Trimming removed 2 bases at V and 6 bases at J, with 5 bases between. CDR3 size: 12 residues. The CDR3 DNA reads TGTGCCAGCAGTTTAAACGCCAATGAGCAGTTCTTC. Its protein is CASSLNANEQFF.

J is TRBJ1-1 and V is TRBV6-6, with 9 bases fitting TRBD1. V was clipped by 3 bases and J by 3 bases; unmatched bases: 2. This CDR3 is 14 amino acids long. The germline V gene has CDR1 MNHNY and CDR2 SVGAGI (reference sequence). The CDR3 bases are TGTGCCAGCAGTTATAGGGACAGGGACACTGAAGCTTTCTTT. Translating gives CASSYRDRDTEAFF.

About this clone: Other DNA sequences in the sample encode the same CDR3. V usage is TRBV10-2 and J usage is TRBJ2-5; D uncertain. From germline, CDR1 is WSHSY and CDR2 SAAADI. V lost 4 bases and J lost 2, with 5 bases in between. The CDR3 spans 12 residues. DNA of the CDR3: TGCGCCAGCAGTGCGGTACAAGAGACCCAGTACTTC. It specifies CASSAVQETQYF.

V usage is TRBV25-1 and J usage is TRBJ2-2, with TRBD1 matching 7 bases. The J segment lost 8 bases and the V segment lost 8 bases, leaving 8 bases of the junction unmatched. The germline V gene encodes CDR1 MGHDK and CDR2 SYGVNS. This CDR3 has 13 residues. This chain's CDR3 is CASGQAIQGELFF. The CDR3 coding sequence is TGTGCCAGCGGACAGGCAATCCAAGGGGAGCTGTTTTTT.

This chain links TRBV5-6 with TRBJ2-2; 7 bases map to TRBD1. V was clipped by 4 bases and J by 1 base; unmatched bases: 1. The germline gives CDR1 SGHDT, CDR2 YYEEEE. CDR3 length equals 14 residues. The CDR3 region has the DNA TGTGCCAGCAGCCGGACAGGGAACACCGGGGAGCTGTTTTTT. The encoded protein is CASSRTGNTGELFF. Full variable domain (remainder filled in from reference TRBV5-6 and TRBJ2-2): DAGVTQSPTHLIKTRGQQVTLRCSPKSGHDTVSWYQQALGQGPQFIFQYYEEEERQRGNFPDRFSGHQFPNYSSELNVNALLLGDSALYLCASSRTGNTGELFFGEGSRLTVL.

The V gene is TRBV5-4, the J gene TRBJ2-3; weak D call: TRBD2 (5 bases). This CDR3 region has 14 residues. V was shortened by 4 bases and J by 4 bases, with 13 bases between the two germline ends. The germline CDR1 and CDR2 sequences are SGHNT and YYREEE (reference sequence). CDR3 sequence reads: CASSPSLAADTQYF. CDR3 nucleotide sequence: TGTGCCAGCAGCCCCAGTCTAGCAGCAGATACGCAGTATTTT.

The chain combines TRBV30 with TRBJ2-2; a possible D gene is TRBD2 (5 bases). Trimming took 2 bases from V and 5 from J, leaving 15 bases between them. The CDR3 contains 15 residues. Germline V gene data show CDR1 as GTSNPN and CDR2 as SVGIG (reference sequence). CDR3 residues: CAWSSTRGRTGELFF. In DNA, the CDR3 is TGTGCCTGGAGTTCCACCAGAGGGCGAACCGGGGAGCTGTTTTTT.

Remarks on this clone: At the DNA level, this CDR3 is encoded by other sequences in the same sample as well. The rearrangement uses TRBV5-6 and TRBJ1-2; D perhaps matches TRBD1 (6 bases). The CDR3 has 11 amino acids. Trimming took off 1 base at V and 8 bases at J, with 6 bases between the two ends. Per germline, CDR1 SGHDT and CDR2 YYEEEE. CDR3 region: CASSLQGGYTF. The CDR3 nucleotides are TGTGCCAGCAGCTTGCAGGGGGGCTACACCTTC.

Details on this clone: This specimen includes other DNA sequences encoding the same CDR3. The CDR3 region has the DNA TGTGCCACCGGGCGGACTGCAACTAATGAAAAACTGTTTTTT. Protein product: CATGRTATNEKLFF. This chain joins TRBV27 and TRBJ1-4; D remains unclear. CDR1 and CDR2 (germline): MNHEY, SMNVEV (reference sequence). Trimming stripped 10 bases from V and 0 bases from J, with 12 bases between. The CDR3 runs 14 residues.

This clone has only a few counts. CDR3 loop: CASSSSNLAAQHF. The DNA of the CDR3 is TGTGCCAGCTCCTCTTCCAATTTGGCAGCCCAGCATTTT. The chain links TRBV18 to TRBJ1-5; no clear D. The CDR3 runs 13 residues. With 6 bases removed from V and 11 bases from J, the gap between germline ends came to 17 bases. CDR1 is KGHSH, CDR2 LQKENI, per germline.

This clone was counted only a few times. The chain has TRBV2 and TRBJ1-4; TRBD1 matches at 7 bases. In germline, CDR1 is SNHLY, CDR2 FYNNEI. J lost 5 bases, V lost 4 bases, and 1 base had no gene match. The CDR3 sequence is 13 residues long. The CDR3 sequence: CASSGDRNEKLFF. In DNA form, the CDR3 reads TGTGCCAGCAGTGGGGACAGAAATGAAAAACTGTTTTTT.

The sample holds a few counts of this clone. The chain carries TRBV6-1 and TRBJ2-5; D not resolved. Germline CDR1 MNHNS, CDR2 SASEGT. The CDR3 has 12 amino acids. The germline V and J ends were trimmed by 10 bases and 2 bases, with 11 bases remaining between them. As DNA, the CDR3 is TGTGCCACCCGTAGCCGTCAAGAGACCCAGTACTTC. It yields the protein CATRSRQETQYF.

The rearrangement joins TRBV10-2 to TRBJ2-7, with a tentative D call TRBD1 (5 bases). Germline CDR1 reads WSHSY; CDR2 reads SAAADI. V gave up 6 bases and J gave up 0 bases, with 9 bases separating them. The CDR3 extends over 13 amino acids. The CDR3 sequence: CASRLTASYEQYF. The CDR3, as DNA: TGCGCCAGCAGATTGACAGCCTCCTACGAGCAGTACTTC.

About this clone: A read error may be the cause here, since a much bigger clone is one base away. The same CDR3 also results from other DNA sequences found in this sample. This rearrangement joins TRBV7-9 to TRBJ2-7, with D hard to call. The CDR3 is made up of 12 amino acids. The V end was cut by 3 bases, the J end by 2 bases, with 5 bases between. The germline CDR1 and CDR2 sequences are SEHNR and FQNEAQ (reference sequence). This CDR3 is CASSLGTYEQYF. The CDR3 DNA reads as TGTGCCAGCAGCTTGGGCACCTACGAGCAGTACTTC.

This clone was seen repeatedly, ten times or more. V gene TRBV10-2 combines with J gene TRBJ2-1, with 13 bases matching TRBD2. CDR3 length: 14 amino acids. J lost 9 bases, V lost 9 bases, and 8 bases had no gene match. The germline V gene has CDR1 WSHSY and CDR2 SAAADI. The CDR3 protein is CASVLAGGPGEQFF. CDR3 bases: TGCGCCAGTGTACTAGCGGGGGGGCCGGGTGAGCAGTTCTTC.

The sample holds one count of this clone. This sequence joins TRBV19 and TRBJ1-3, with D possibly TRBD1 on 6 matching bases. The CDR3 sequence is 16 residues long. Trimming shortened V by 3 bases and J by 0 bases, and 12 bases separated the two germline ends. Germline V CDR1 and CDR2: LNHDA, SQIVND (reference sequence). The CDR3 here is CASSIGQKTSGNTIYF. The CDR3 region has the DNA TGTGCCAGTAGTATCGGACAGAAGACCTCTGGAAACACCATATATTTT.